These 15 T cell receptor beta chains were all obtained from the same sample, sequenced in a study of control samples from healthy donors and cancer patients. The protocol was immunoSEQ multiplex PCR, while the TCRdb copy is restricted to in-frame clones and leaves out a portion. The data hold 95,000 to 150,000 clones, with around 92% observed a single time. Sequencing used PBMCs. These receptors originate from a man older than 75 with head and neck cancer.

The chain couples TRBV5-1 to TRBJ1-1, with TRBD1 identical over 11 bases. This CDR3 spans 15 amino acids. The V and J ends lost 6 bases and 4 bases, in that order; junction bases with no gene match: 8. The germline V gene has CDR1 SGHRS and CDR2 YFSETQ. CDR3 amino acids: CASKDRGLVGTEAFF. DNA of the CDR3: TGCGCCAGCAAGGACAGGGGGCTTGTCGGCACTGAAGCTTTCTTT.

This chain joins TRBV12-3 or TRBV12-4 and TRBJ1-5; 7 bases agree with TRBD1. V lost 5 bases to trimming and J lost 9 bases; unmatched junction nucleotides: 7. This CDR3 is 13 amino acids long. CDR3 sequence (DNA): TGTGCCAGCAGTCAAGACAGGGCTCGGCCCCAGCATTTT. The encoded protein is CASSQDRARPQHF.

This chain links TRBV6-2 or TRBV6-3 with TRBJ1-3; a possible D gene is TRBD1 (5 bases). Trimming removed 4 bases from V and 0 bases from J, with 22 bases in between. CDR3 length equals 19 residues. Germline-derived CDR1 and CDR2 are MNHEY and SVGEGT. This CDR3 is CASSSPLKSTVLSGNTIYF. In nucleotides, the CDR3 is TGTGCCAGCAGTTCCCCACTTAAATCGACAGTCCTCTCTGGAAACACCATATATTTT.

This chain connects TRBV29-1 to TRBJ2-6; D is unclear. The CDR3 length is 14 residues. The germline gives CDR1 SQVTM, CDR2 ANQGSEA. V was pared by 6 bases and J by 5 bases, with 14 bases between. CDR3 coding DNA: TGCAGCGTAACCGACCCAGCGAGGGCCAACGTCCTGACTTTC. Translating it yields CSVTDPARANVLTF.

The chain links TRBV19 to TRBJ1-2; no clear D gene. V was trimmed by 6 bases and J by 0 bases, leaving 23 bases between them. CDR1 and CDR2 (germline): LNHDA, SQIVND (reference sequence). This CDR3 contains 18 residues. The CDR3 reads CASRALDQPYTTNYGYTF. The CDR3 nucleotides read TGTGCCAGTAGGGCCCTCGACCAGCCCTATACTACTAACTATGGCTACACCTTC.

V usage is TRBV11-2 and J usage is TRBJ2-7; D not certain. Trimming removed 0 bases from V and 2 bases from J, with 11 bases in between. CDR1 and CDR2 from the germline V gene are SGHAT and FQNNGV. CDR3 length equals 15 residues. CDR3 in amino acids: CASSLDRQLTYEQYF. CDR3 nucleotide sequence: TGTGCCAGCAGCTTAGATCGCCAGCTTACCTACGAGCAGTACTTC.

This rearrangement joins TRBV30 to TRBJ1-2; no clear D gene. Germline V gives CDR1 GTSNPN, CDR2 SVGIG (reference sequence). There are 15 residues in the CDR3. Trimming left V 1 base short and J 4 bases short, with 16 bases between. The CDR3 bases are TGTGCCTGGAGTGAAGTCGGTGACACACGCTATGGCTACACCTTC. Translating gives CAWSEVGDTRYGYTF.

CDR3 coding DNA: TGTGCCAGTCAAAGACAGGGGGCGTGGGAGCAGTACTTC. Translating it yields CASQRQGAWEQYF. The genes are TRBV6-5 and TRBJ2-7; 10 bases are a match to TRBD1. V shed 9 bases and J 7 bases; nucleotides not matched to a gene: 9. Germline V gene data show CDR1 as MNHEY and CDR2 as SVGAGI. The CDR3 runs 13 residues.

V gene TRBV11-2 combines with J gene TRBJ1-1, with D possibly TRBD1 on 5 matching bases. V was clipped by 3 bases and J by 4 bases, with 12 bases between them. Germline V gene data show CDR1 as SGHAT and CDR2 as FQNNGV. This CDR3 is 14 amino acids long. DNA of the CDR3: TGTGCCAGCAGCTTCAGGGAACGTGGCACTGAAGCTTTCTTT. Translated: CASSFRERGTEAFF.

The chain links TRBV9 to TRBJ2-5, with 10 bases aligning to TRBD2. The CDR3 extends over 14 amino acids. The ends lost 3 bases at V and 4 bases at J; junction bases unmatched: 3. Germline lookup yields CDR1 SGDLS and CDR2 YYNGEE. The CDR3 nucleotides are TGTGCCAGCAGCGGCGCTAGCGGGAGAGAGACCCAGTACTTC. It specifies CASSGASGRETQYF.

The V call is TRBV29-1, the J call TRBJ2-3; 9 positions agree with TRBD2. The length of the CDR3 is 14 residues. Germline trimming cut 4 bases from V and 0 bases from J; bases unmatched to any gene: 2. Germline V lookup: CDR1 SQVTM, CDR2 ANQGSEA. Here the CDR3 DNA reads TGCAGCGTTGGACTAGCGGCTAGCACAGATACGCAGTATTTT. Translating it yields CSVGLAASTDTQYF.

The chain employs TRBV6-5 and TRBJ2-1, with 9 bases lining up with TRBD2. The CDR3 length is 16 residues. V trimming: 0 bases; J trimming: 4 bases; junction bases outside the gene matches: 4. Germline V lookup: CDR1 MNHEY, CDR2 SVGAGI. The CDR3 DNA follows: TGTGCCAGCAGTTACTCTTCGGGACTAGCATACAATGAGCAGTTCTTC. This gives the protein CASSYSSGLAYNEQFF.

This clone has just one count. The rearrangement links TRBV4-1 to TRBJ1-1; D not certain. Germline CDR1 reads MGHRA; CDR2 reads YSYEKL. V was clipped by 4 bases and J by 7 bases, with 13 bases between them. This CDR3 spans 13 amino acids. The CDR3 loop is CASSRDPSSEAFF. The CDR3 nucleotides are TGCGCCAGCAGCCGAGACCCGTCCAGTGAAGCTTTCTTT.

CDR3 DNA sequence: TGTGCCAGCAGCTTGGGGCCTTTCGCTAACTATGGCTACACCTTC. It is translated as CASSLGPFANYGYTF. V usage is TRBV5-5 and J usage is TRBJ1-2; D not resolved. Deletions cut 0 bases from V and 0 bases from J, with 9 bases between. The length of the CDR3 is 15 residues. CDR1 is SGHKS, CDR2 YYEKEE, per germline (reference sequence).

The DNA for the CDR3 is TGTGCCAGCTCACCATCGGGGGGACAAAATTCACCCCTCCACTTT. Encoded protein: CASSPSGGQNSPLHF. The rearrangement joins TRBV18 to TRBJ1-6, with D possibly being TRBD1 (6 bases). Trimming cost V 2 bases and J 7 bases, with 12 bases left between them. Germline V gene lookup returns CDR1 KGHSH and CDR2 LQKENI. The CDR3 extends over 15 amino acids.